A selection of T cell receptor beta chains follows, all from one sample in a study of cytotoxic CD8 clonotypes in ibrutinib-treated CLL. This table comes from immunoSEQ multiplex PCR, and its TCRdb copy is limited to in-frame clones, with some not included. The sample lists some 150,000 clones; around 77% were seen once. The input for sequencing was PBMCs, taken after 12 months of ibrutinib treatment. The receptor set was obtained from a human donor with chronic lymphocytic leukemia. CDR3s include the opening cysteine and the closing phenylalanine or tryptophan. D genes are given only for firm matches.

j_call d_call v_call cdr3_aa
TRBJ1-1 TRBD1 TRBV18 CASSDSQGSTEAFF
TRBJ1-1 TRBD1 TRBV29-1 CSVESGTAPEAFF
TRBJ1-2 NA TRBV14 CASSHLQGGGYGYTF
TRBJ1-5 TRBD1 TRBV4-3 CASSQDQGGNQPQHF
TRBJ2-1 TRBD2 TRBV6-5 CATLSGGASEQFF
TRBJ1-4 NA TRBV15 CATSREALQGGEKLFF
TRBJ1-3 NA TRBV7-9 CASSPDRSSGNTIYF
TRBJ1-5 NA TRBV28 CASRGETENQPQHF
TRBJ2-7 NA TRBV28 CASWGSTEQYF
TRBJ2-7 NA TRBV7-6 CASSLGSWGTWGWEQYF
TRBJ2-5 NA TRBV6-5 CASTNSGPETQYF
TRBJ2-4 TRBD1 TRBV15 CATSRAGTVKNIQYF
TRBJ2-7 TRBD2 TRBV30 CAWSVPGGSEQYF
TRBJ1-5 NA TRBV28 CASIQRSGPQHF
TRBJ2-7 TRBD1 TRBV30 CAWSVGTGSYEQYF
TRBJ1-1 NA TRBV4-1 CASSQEGGTEAFF
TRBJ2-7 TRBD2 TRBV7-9 CASSLGGLAGINYEQYF
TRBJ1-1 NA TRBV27 CASSSLGKAGNTEAFF
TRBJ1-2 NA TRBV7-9 CASSPQNF
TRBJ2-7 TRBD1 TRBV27 CASSSTGAPTIRHF
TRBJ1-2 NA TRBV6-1 CASSAGLGYGYTF
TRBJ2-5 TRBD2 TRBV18 CASSPTLAGGQETQYF
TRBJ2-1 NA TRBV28 CASSPYSLLTGTSYLGSYNEQFF
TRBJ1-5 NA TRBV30 CAWSLPGTRNQPQHF
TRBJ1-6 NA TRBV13 CASGVANSPLHF
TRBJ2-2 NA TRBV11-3 CASSREGGDTGELFF
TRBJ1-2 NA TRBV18 CASSPGRTDGYTF
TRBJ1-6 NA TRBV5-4 CASSQRGYNSPLHF
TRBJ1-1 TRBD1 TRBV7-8 CASTSGQGNTEAFF